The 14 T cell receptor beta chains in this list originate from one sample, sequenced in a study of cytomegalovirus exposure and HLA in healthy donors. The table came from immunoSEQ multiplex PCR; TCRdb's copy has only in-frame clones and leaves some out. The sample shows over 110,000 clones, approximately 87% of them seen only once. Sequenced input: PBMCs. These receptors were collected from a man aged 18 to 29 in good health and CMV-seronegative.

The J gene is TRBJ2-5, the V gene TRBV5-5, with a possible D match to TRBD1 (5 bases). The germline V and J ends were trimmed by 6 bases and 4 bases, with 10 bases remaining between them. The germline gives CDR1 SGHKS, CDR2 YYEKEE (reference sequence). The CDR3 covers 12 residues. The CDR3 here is CASNQGGETQYF. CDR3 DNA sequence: TGTGCCAGCAATCAGGGCGGAGAGACCCAGTACTTC.

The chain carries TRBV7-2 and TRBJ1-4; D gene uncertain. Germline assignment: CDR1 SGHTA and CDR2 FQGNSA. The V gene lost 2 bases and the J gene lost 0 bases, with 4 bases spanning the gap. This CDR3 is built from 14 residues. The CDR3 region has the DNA TGTGCCAGCAGCTTACGGGCAACTAATGAAAAACTGTTTTTT. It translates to CASSLRATNEKLFF.

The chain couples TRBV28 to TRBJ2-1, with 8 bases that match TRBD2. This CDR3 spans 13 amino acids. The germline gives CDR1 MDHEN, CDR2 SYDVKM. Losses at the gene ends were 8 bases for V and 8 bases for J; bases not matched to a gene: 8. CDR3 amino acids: CASGSGNKDEQFF. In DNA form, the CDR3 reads TGTGCCAGCGGTAGCGGGAATAAAGATGAGCAGTTCTTC.

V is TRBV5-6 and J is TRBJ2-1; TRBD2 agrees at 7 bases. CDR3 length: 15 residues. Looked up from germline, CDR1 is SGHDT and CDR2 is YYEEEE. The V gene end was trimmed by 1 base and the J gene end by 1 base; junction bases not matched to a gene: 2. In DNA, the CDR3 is TGTGCCAGCAGCTTGTGGGGGGGTTCCTACAATGAGCAGTTCTTC. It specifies CASSLWGGSYNEQFF.

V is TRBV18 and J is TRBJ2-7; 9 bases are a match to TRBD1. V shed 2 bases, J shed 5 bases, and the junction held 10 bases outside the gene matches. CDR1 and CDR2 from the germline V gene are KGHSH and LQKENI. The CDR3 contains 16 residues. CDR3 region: CASSPTKGTGSDEQYF. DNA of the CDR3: TGTGCCAGCTCACCAACGAAGGGGACAGGGAGCGACGAGCAGTACTTC.

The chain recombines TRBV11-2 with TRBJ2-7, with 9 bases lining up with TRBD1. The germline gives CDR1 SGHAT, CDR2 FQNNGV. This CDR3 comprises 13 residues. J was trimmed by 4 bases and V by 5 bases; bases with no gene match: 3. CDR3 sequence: CASSGTGSYEQYF. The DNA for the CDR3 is TGTGCCAGCAGCGGGACAGGGTCATACGAGCAGTACTTC.

The CDR3 is CASTPGTSAYEQYF. CDR3 nucleotide sequence: TGTGCCAGTACCCCCGGGACTAGCGCATACGAGCAGTACTTC. The V gene is TRBV19, the J gene TRBJ2-7, with 10 bases identical to TRBD2. Germline CDR1 LNHDA, CDR2 SQIVND (reference sequence). Trimming cost V 7 bases and J 4 bases; bases outside gene matches: 7. The CDR3 is 14 amino acids. The full variable domain, completed using reference TRBV19 and TRBJ2-7, is DGGITQSPKYLFRKEGQNVTLSCEQNLNHDAMYWYRQDPGQGLRLIYYSQIVNDFQKGDIAEGYSVSREKKESFPLTVTSAQKNPTAFYLCASTPGTSAYEQYFGPGTRLTVT.

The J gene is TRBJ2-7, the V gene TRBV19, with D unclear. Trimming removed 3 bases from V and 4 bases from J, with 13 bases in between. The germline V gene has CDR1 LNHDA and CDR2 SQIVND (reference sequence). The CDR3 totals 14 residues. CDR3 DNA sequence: TGTGCCAGTAGTATGACCAGGAAATGGTACGAGCAGTACTTC. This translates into CASSMTRKWYEQYF.

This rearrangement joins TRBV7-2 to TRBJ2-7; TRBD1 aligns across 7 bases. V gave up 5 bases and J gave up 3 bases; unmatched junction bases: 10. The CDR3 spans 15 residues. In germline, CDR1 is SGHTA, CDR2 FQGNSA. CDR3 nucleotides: TGTGCCAGCAGCCCACTGGGGGACAGAGTCTACGAGCAGTACTTC. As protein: CASSPLGDRVYEQYF.

The CDR3 reads CASSRISGSSYEQYF. DNA of the CDR3: TGTGCCAGCAGCCGCATTAGCGGGAGCTCCTACGAGCAGTACTTC. The chain is built from TRBV27 and TRBJ2-7; the match to TRBD2 covers 9 bases. This CDR3 contains 15 residues. In germline, CDR1 is MNHEY, CDR2 SMNVEV (reference sequence). Trimming removed 6 bases from V and 0 bases from J; junction bases left unmatched: 6.

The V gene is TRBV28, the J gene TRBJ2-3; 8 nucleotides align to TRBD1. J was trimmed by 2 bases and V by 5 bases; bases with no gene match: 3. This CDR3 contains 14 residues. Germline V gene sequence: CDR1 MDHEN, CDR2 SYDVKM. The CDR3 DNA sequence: TGTGCCAGCAGTCGGGACAGGAACACAGATACGCAGTATTTT. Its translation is CASSRDRNTDTQYF.

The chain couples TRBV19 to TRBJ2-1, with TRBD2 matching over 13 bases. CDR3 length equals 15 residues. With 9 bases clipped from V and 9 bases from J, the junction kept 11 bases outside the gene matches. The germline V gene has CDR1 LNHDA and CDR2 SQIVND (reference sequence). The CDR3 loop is CASTSGGARSREQFF. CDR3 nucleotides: TGTGCCAGCACTAGCGGGGGGGCTAGATCCCGTGAGCAGTTCTTC.

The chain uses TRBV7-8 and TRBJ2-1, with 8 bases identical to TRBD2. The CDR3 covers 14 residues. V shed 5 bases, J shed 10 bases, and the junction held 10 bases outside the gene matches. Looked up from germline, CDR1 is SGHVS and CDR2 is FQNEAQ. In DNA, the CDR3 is TGTGCCAGCAGCCTCGGGGGGGGCGGGACCGAGCAGTTCTTC. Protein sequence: CASSLGGGGTEQFF.

CDR3 nucleotide sequence: TGTGCCAGCAGTCCCAACAGTGGACTAGCGGGTTGGGTCTCCTACGAGCAGTACTTC. It specifies CASSPNSGLAGWVSYEQYF. The rearrangement joins TRBV27 to TRBJ2-7, with 11 bases lining up with TRBD2. CDR3 length equals 19 residues. Germline assignment: CDR1 MNHEY and CDR2 SMNVEV (reference sequence). Trimming took 5 bases from V and 0 from J; bases not matched to a gene: 15.